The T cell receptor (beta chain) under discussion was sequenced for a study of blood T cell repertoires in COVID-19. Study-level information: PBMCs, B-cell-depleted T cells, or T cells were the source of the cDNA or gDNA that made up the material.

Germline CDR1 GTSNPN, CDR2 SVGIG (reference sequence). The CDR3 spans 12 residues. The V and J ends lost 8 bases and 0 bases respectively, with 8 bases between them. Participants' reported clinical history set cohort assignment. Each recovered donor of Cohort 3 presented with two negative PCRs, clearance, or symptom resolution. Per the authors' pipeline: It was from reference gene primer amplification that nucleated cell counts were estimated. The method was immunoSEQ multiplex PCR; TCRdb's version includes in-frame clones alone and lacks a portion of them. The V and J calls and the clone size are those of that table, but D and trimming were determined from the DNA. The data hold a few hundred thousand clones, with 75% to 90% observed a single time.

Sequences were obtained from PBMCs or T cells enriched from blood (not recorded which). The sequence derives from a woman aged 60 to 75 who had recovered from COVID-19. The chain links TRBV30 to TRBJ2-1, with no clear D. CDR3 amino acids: CAGRGSYNEQFF. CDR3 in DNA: TGTGCCGGCCGTGGCTCCTACAATGAGCAGTTCTTC. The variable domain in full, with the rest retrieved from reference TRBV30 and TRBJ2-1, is SQTIHQWPATLVQPVGSPLSLECTVEGTSNPNLYWYRQAAGRGLQLLFYSVGIGQISSEVPQNLSASRPQDRQFILSSKKLLLSDSGFYLCAGRGSYNEQFFGPGTRLTVL.